The present T cell receptor (beta chain) was sequenced within a study of cytomegalovirus exposure and HLA in healthy donors. The ends lost 3 bases at V and 6 bases at J; junction bases unmatched: 6. From germline, CDR1 is ENHRY and CDR2 SYGVKD. The length of the CDR3 is 14 residues. Use of 60 Vbeta and 13 Jbeta primers characterized the PCR. The data were produced by immunoSEQ multiplex PCR, yet TCRdb's version contains in-frame clones alone and is incomplete. The sample carries tens of thousands of clones, roughly two thirds recorded once. The clonotype originates from a woman in her 50s in good health and CMV-seropositive. Sequenced material: PBMCs. The J gene is TRBJ1-1, the V gene TRBV10-3; 8 bases fit TRBD1. The DNA for the CDR3 is TGTGCCATCAGTGAAAACAGGGGGAGGGCTGAAGCTTTCTTT. Its translation is CAISENRGRAEAFF.